The rows below give T cell receptor beta chains drawn from one sample of a study of OX40 agonist ivuxolimab in advanced cancers. The repertoire was sequenced with immunoSEQ multiplex PCR; TCRdb's copy has only in-frame clones and lacks some. The repertoire holds under 50,000 clones, with 80% to 90% as singletons. The specimen was CD4+ or CD8+ T cells sorted from blood, collected in a trial of the OX40 agonist ivuxolimab. These receptor sequences come from an adult with an advanced solid tumor such as melanoma, head and neck, liver or kidney cancer. Each CDR3 is given with its conserved first and last residue. A D gene is named only where the DNA matches it firmly. Rows give clone size only sometimes, using once, few, many, or a class for an expanded clone.

D gene: -; V gene: TRBV11-2; J gene: TRBJ1-5; clone size: -; CDR3 DNA: TGTGCCAGCAGCATCGCCGGAGGCAATCAGCCCCAGCATTTT; CDR3 protein: CASSIAGGNQPQHF
D gene: TRBD1; V gene: TRBV5-1; J gene: TRBJ2-3; clone size: -; CDR3 DNA: TGCGCCAGCAGCACCAGGGGGATGCGGGTAGATACGCAGTATTTT; CDR3 protein: CASSTRGMRVDTQYF
D gene: -; V gene: TRBV5-1; J gene: TRBJ1-4; clone size: -; CDR3 DNA: TGCGCCAGCAGCTTGTACGGGGGGCTGGCTAATGAAAAACTGTTTTTT; CDR3 protein: CASSLYGGLANEKLFF
D gene: -; V gene: TRBV4-3; J gene: TRBJ1-1; clone size: -; CDR3 DNA: TGCGCCAGCAGCCAACTGGAGAGCACTGAAGCTTTCTTT; CDR3 protein: CASSQLESTEAFF
D gene: -; V gene: TRBV5-1; J gene: TRBJ2-2; clone size: -; CDR3 DNA: TGCGCCAGCAGCCGCCTTATAAACGGGGAGCTGTTTTTT; CDR3 protein: CASSRLINGELFF
D gene: TRBD2; V gene: TRBV12-5; J gene: TRBJ2-5; clone size: once; CDR3 DNA: TGTGCTAGTGGTTTGAGCGGGGGAGGAAGGCAAGAGACCCAGTACTTC; CDR3 protein: CASGLSGGGRQETQYF
D gene: -; V gene: TRBV28; J gene: TRBJ1-2; clone size: few; CDR3 DNA: TGTGCCAGCAGTTTATCGCGCAGGGCTAACGGCTACACCTTC; CDR3 protein: CASSLSRRANGYTF
D gene: TRBD2; V gene: TRBV19; J gene: TRBJ2-1; clone size: -; CDR3 DNA: TGTGCCAGTAGCGCTATTGACACCGGGACTAGCGGGAGGTTCTACCTGAGCTCCTACAATGAGCAGTTCTTC; CDR3 protein: CASSAIDTGTSGRFYLSSYNEQFF
D gene: -; V gene: TRBV29-1; J gene: TRBJ1-2; clone size: -; CDR3 DNA: TGCAGCGTTGGGGACCGGGACCCCTCTAACTATGGCTACACCTTC; CDR3 protein: CSVGDRDPSNYGYTF
D gene: -; V gene: TRBV5-4; J gene: TRBJ2-6; clone size: -; CDR3 DNA: TGTGCCAGCAGCCCAGAGACAGGACCGACTGGGGCCAACGTCCTGACTTTC; CDR3 protein: CASSPETGPTGANVLTF
D gene: -; V gene: TRBV4-1; J gene: TRBJ1-1; clone size: -; CDR3 DNA: TGCGCCAGCAGCCGGTTAGAGGGGACGTTGAACACTGAAGCTTTCTTT; CDR3 protein: CASSRLEGTLNTEAFF
D gene: TRBD1; V gene: TRBV28; J gene: TRBJ2-6; clone size: -; CDR3 DNA: TGTGCCAGCAGTTTACCCCCGACAGGGGGCAGTGGGGCCAACGTCCTGACTTTC; CDR3 protein: CASSLPPTGGSGANVLTF
D gene: TRBD2; V gene: TRBV11-3; J gene: TRBJ2-1; clone size: -; CDR3 DNA: TGTGCCAGCAGCTTAGAGGGACTAGCGGGAGTGAATGAGCAGTTCTTC; CDR3 protein: CASSLEGLAGVNEQFF
D gene: TRBD2; V gene: TRBV7-3; J gene: TRBJ2-1; clone size: -; CDR3 DNA: TGTGCCAGCAGCCCAATGCGGGGGGGCTACGGCAATGAGCAGTTCTTC; CDR3 protein: CASSPMRGGYGNEQFF
D gene: TRBD1; V gene: TRBV2; J gene: TRBJ1-1; clone size: -; CDR3 DNA: TGTGCCAGCAGTGAAGCGGGACAGGGGGGCACTGAAGCTTTCTTT; CDR3 protein: CASSEAGQGGTEAFF
D gene: -; V gene: TRBV6-6; J gene: TRBJ2-7; clone size: -; CDR3 DNA: TGTGCCAGCAGCCCCTCGGAGGGAACAGAGCAGTACTTC; CDR3 protein: CASSPSEGTEQYF
D gene: -; V gene: TRBV6-5; J gene: TRBJ2-4; clone size: once; CDR3 DNA: TGTGCCAGCAGTTCGGGCACCCCGGGGTACATTCAGTACTTC; CDR3 protein: CASSSGTPGYIQYF
D gene: -; V gene: TRBV19; J gene: TRBJ1-4; clone size: -; CDR3 DNA: TGTGCCAGTACCTCCTCCTGGCCGGCAACTAATGAAAAACTGTTTTTT; CDR3 protein: CASTSSWPATNEKLFF
D gene: -; V gene: TRBV6-1; J gene: TRBJ1-2; clone size: -; CDR3 DNA: TGCGCCACAGCCTATGGCTACACCTTC; CDR3 protein: CATAYGYTF
D gene: -; V gene: TRBV11-2; J gene: TRBJ1-1; clone size: -; CDR3 DNA: TGTGCCAGCAGCTTAACAGTAGACACTGAAGCTTTCTTT; CDR3 protein: CASSLTVDTEAFF
D gene: -; V gene: TRBV19; J gene: TRBJ1-3; clone size: -; CDR3 DNA: TGTGCCAGTAGTCCCGGGGACGTCCTCCCCAGCTCTGGAAACACCATATATTTT; CDR3 protein: CASSPGDVLPSSGNTIYF
D gene: TRBD2; V gene: TRBV6-1; J gene: TRBJ2-3; clone size: -; CDR3 DNA: TGTGCCAGCAGTGAGAGAGGACTAGGTGGCACAGATACGCAGTATTTT; CDR3 protein: CASSERGLGGTDTQYF
D gene: -; V gene: TRBV11-2; J gene: TRBJ1-1; clone size: few; CDR3 DNA: TGTGCCAGCAGCTTAGAAGGCGTGAGTTATGCGAATGAAGCTTTCTTT; CDR3 protein: CASSLEGVSYANEAFF
D gene: TRBD1; V gene: TRBV5-1; J gene: TRBJ2-2; clone size: -; CDR3 DNA: TGCGCCAGCAGCTCCAATACTGGATGGGCGCGACAGGGACCGAACACCGGGGAGCTGTTTTTT; CDR3 protein: CASSSNTGWARQGPNTGELFF
D gene: -; V gene: TRBV9; J gene: TRBJ2-5; clone size: -; CDR3 DNA: TGTGCCAGCAGCGTAGGAGGGACCCAGTACTTC; CDR3 protein: CASSVGGTQYF
D gene: -; V gene: TRBV28; J gene: TRBJ1-2; clone size: -; CDR3 DNA: TGTGCCAGCAGTTTATGGTCAGGCCCGCCCGGCTACACCTTC; CDR3 protein: CASSLWSGPPGYTF
D gene: TRBD2; V gene: TRBV7-8; J gene: TRBJ2-7; clone size: -; CDR3 DNA: TGTGCCAGCGTTCCAGGACTAGCGGGGAGCTCCTACGAGCAGTACTTC; CDR3 protein: CASVPGLAGSSYEQYF
D gene: -; V gene: TRBV6-6; J gene: TRBJ2-7; clone size: -; CDR3 DNA: TGTGCCAGCAGGGGACACGAGCAGTACTTC; CDR3 protein: CASRGHEQYF
D gene: TRBD2; V gene: TRBV28; J gene: TRBJ2-5; clone size: once; CDR3 DNA: TGTGCCAGCAGTTTTCCGACTAGCGGGGTCAAAGAGACCCAGTACTTC; CDR3 protein: CASSFPTSGVKETQYF
D gene: -; V gene: TRBV6-1; J gene: TRBJ2-7; clone size: -; CDR3 DNA: TGTGCCAGCAGTGAAAGGGAAACCTTCGAGCAGTACTTC; CDR3 protein: CASSERETFEQYF
D gene: -; V gene: TRBV28; J gene: TRBJ1-1; clone size: once; CDR3 DNA: TGTGCCAGCAGTTTAGGTAGGACGGGGACTGAAGCTTTCTTT; CDR3 protein: CASSLGRTGTEAFF
D gene: TRBD2; V gene: TRBV4-3; J gene: TRBJ2-1; clone size: few; CDR3 DNA: TGCGCCAGCAGCCATAGACTAGCGGGGGCATACAATGAGCAGTTCTTC; CDR3 protein: CASSHRLAGAYNEQFF
D gene: -; V gene: TRBV5-6; J gene: TRBJ2-3; clone size: -; CDR3 DNA: TGTGCCAGCACCTCTAAAGCCCAAACGTTGAATTTT; CDR3 protein: CASTSKAQTLNF
D gene: TRBD1; V gene: TRBV6-1; J gene: TRBJ2-7; clone size: -; CDR3 DNA: TGTGCCAGCAGTGTGGGACAGGGAGCAGACGAGCAGTACTTC; CDR3 protein: CASSVGQGADEQYF
D gene: -; V gene: TRBV5-4; J gene: TRBJ1-5; clone size: -; CDR3 DNA: TGTGCCCTTAAACCACGGGGGGAACGCAATCAGCCCCAGCATTTT; CDR3 protein: CALKPRGERNQPQHF
D gene: -; V gene: TRBV28; J gene: TRBJ1-5; clone size: -; CDR3 DNA: TGTGCCAGCAGTCCGATAGTTGTCCCCAGAAGTCAGCCCCAGCATTTT; CDR3 protein: CASSPIVVPRSQPQHF
D gene: -; V gene: TRBV25-1; J gene: TRBJ1-4; clone size: -; CDR3 DNA: TGTGCCAGCAGCCCCCCCACAACCGGCGGGGAAAAACTGTTTTTT; CDR3 protein: CASSPPTTGGEKLFF
D gene: -; V gene: TRBV5-8; J gene: TRBJ2-5; clone size: -; CDR3 DNA: TGTGCCAGCAGCGGAACAGGGATGGAGACCCAGTACTTC; CDR3 protein: CASSGTGMETQYF
D gene: -; V gene: TRBV7-9; J gene: TRBJ1-2; clone size: few; CDR3 DNA: TGTGCCAGCAGCTTAAGAGAGACGGGCGGCTACACCTTC; CDR3 protein: CASSLRETGGYTF